This TCR beta chain derives from a study of CD8+CD57+ T cells in acquired aplastic anemia. TCR beta VDJ and CDR3 profiling used genomic DNA as template. TCRdb recomputed calls from the reads with MiXCR, one row per CDR3 protein. The sample consists of 250,000 or so distinct CDR3 sequences, around half of them appearing once. Trimming took off 5 bases at V and 0 bases at J, with 11 bases between the two ends. This CDR3 is built from 14 residues. Germline V gene lookup returns CDR1 DFQATT and CDR2 SNEGSKA (reference sequence). Before being chosen for sequencing, patients had shown CD8+CD57+ cell expansion by flow cytometry.

Sequencing was carried out using sorted CD4+, CD8+, or CD8+CD57+ T cells (not recorded which) from PBMCs. The sequence was obtained from a human donor with aplastic anemia. V and J are TRBV20-1 and TRBJ1-5; possibly TRBD1 for D (6 bases). The CDR3 protein is CSARTGSSNQPQHF. CDR3 nucleotide sequence: TGCAGTGCTCGAACAGGGAGTAGCAATCAGCCCCAGCATTTT.